This entry is about one TCR beta chain. Its antigen specificity is not known. Base qualities were left out, and no much larger clone turns up one base away. A single peripheral blood draw of approximately 120 mL on average was collected from each donor into heparinised tubes. A BD FACSAria II was used to sort naive, central memory, regulatory and stem cell-like memory CD4+ T cells with a panel that included CD45RO, CCR7, CD25, CD127, CD95 and CD27. Purity was above 98% for every sorted population. Right away, PBMCs were isolated by Lymphoprep density gradient centrifugation and were stained directly, with no culture step. Samples were stained and sorted in pairs, with one healthy donor and one patient per experiment, so that batch effects were minimized. All of the isolated RNA was reverse transcribed with the High Capacity cDNA Reverse Transcription Kit, so expressed TCRB transcripts were sequenced. Naive, central memory and regulatory T cell samples underwent deep immunoSEQ sequencing, averaging about 3.57 million total reads per sample. After sorted cells were lysed in RLT buffer, RNA was extracted with DNase-treated RNeasy Micro or Mini kits, with the choice depending on cell number. To prevent cross-contamination, every cell subset was processed on its own, while patient and healthy donor samples were processed together. TCRB sequences were amplified from cDNA with the immunoSEQ multiplex PCR, producing 87-bp fragments spanning the CDR3 region. Sequencing of the amplicons was done on the Illumina HiSeq platform. On the authors' methods: Synthetic template baselines were used to correct PCR bias computationally, reads within Hamming distance 2 were collapsed together, and singletons that could not be merged were discarded. Reads were aligned against IMGT so that V, D and J genes, CDR3 length and insertions or deletions at six rearrangement sites could be assigned. Within each subset, clonotype counts were normalized to the number of sorted cells before true diversity and Gini coefficients were calculated with the tcR R package. The overlap coefficient, calculated on TCRB nucleotide sequences, was used to quantify repertoire sharing. Out-of-frame TCRB sequences from naive cells were analyzed to stand in for the pre-selection repertoire. The clones in this table, taken by TCRdb from immuneACCESS, are in-frame only. Not every clone is retained; where verified, under half of the shortfall comes from an unresolved V gene, and the cause of the rest is unknown. That table supplies the V and J calls and clone size; D and trimming were determined from the DNA. This sample holds 970,000 or so clones; about a sixth were observed only once. The ten largest account for 0.02% to 0.03% of the sample.

The sample comes from a study of beta chain features in type 1 diabetes (dated by TCRdb to 2016 to 2018). Turning to the overall study: Patients and healthy donors did not differ in mean age, gender distribution, total cell number or subset yield. In the study, TCRB repertoires of sorted circulating CD4+ T cell subsets from recently diagnosed type 1 diabetes patients were compared with those of matched healthy donors. Whereas all 30 or so donors provided naive and central memory subsets, regulatory and stem cell-like memory subsets were isolated from just 8 patients and about 8 healthy donors. A total of about 100,000,000 sorted cells were examined across all samples, and RNA yield correlated strongly with the number of cells per subset. Results and caveats for the whole study, not just this receptor: Because cDNA rather than genomic DNA was sequenced, highly expressing activated cells could have been over-represented, although no difference in activation and CD3 levels was found between groups. Naive, central memory and regulatory TCRB repertoires appeared to be more alike among patients than among healthy donors. At VDJ recombination sites, patients with type 1 diabetes made fewer insertions and deleted more nucleotides, a pattern implying thymic rearrangement abnormalities. HLA sub-analyses involved small numbers of individuals, so any influence of HLA type on TCRB rearrangement remained unresolved. In all four CD4+ subsets, TCRB CDR3 length was moderately but significantly shorter in type 1 diabetes patients. Shorter templates might have been favored by PCR, but patient and control samples were amplified and corrected together, so both groups would have been affected equally by any skew.

Based on the germline V gene, the CDR1 and CDR2 sequences are MNHNS and SASEGT. The CDR3 runs 17 residues from the cysteine to the phenylalanine. Here the CDR3 DNA is all that survives: 51 bases in frame from base 1. V is pruned by 3 bases and J by 3 bases, leaving 13 bases of the junction without a gene match. The sequenced material came from naive CD4+ T cells from blood. What this sample's cell subset or site label stands for: true naive CD4+ T cells. Here the chain combines TRBV6-1 and TRBJ1-2, with 7 bases in between that match TRBD1. This receptor was identified in a woman in her late teens or twenties in good health. The DNA sequence reads TGTGCCAGCAGTGACGACAGGGTTGGGCATGTGGACTATGGCTACACCTTC. Translated, it gives CASSDDRVGHVDYGYTF.